This T cell receptor (beta chain) appears in the sequencing data of a study of blood T cell repertoires in COVID-19. Study as a whole: Spain, Italy and the United States supplied samples that represented acute and convalescent COVID-19.

CDR3 length equals 15 residues. CDR1 is SGHDN, CDR2 FVKESK, per germline. Germline trimming cut 3 bases from V and 5 bases from J; bases unmatched to any gene: 8. Authors' analysis steps: It was from reference gene primer amplification that nucleated cell counts were estimated. TCRdb keeps only in-frame clones here, not all; method: immunoSEQ multiplex PCR. V, J and clone size derive from that table, while D and trimming were established from the DNA sequence. The sample has some 5,600 clones, roughly 84% seen once. Material for sequencing was peripheral blood. The chain uses TRBV14 and TRBJ2-3, with TRBD2 identical over 7 bases. The clonotype originates from a human donor in a cohort sampled during active COVID-19. The CDR3 reads CASSQEGGARDTQYF. CDR3 DNA sequence: TGTGCCAGCAGCCAGGAGGGAGGGGCGCGAGATACGCAGTATTTT.